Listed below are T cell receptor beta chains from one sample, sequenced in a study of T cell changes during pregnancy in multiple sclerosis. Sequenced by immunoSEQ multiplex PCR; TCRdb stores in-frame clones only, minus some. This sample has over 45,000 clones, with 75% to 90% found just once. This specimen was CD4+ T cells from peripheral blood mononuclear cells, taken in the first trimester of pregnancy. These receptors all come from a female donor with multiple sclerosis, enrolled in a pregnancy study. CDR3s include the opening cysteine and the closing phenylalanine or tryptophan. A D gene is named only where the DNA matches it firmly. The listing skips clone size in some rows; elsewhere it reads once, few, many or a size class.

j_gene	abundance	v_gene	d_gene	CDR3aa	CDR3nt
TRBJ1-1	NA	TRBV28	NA	CASSLLGANTEAFF	TGTGCCAGCAGTTTACTGGGAGCAAACACTGAAGCTTTCTTT
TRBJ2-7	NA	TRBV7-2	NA	CASSLGVERSYEQYF	TGTGCCAGCAGCTTAGGAGTAGAGCGCTCCTACGAGCAGTACTTC
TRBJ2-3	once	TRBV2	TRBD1	CASKPDRATDTQYF	TGTGCCAGCAAGCCGGACAGGGCAACAGATACGCAGTATTTT
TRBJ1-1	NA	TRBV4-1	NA	CATISRDNTEAFF	TGCGCCACGATCAGTCGGGATAACACTGAAGCTTTCTTT
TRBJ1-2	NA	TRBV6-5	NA	CASSYIARKPNYGYTF	TGTGCCAGCAGTTACATTGCGAGGAAACCTAACTATGGCTACACCTTC
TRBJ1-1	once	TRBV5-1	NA	CASSLATQGFAEAFF	TGCGCCAGCAGCTTGGCCACTCAGGGGTTCGCTGAAGCTTTCTTT
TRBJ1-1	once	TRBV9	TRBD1	CASSVIGTGGTEAFF	TGTGCCAGCAGCGTGATCGGGACAGGGGGCACTGAAGCTTTCTTT
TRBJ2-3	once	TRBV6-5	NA	CASSLSGTSTDTQYF	TGTGCCAGCAGTCTGAGCGGAACTAGCACAGATACGCAGTATTTT
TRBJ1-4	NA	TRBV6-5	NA	CASSYREKLFF	TGTGCCAGCAGTTACCGTGAAAAACTGTTTTTT
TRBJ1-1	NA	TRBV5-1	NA	CASSLEKNTEAFF	TGCGCCAGCAGCTTAGAGAAGAACACTGAAGCTTTCTTT
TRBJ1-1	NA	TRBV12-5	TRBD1	CASGKQGAGTEAFF	TGTGCTAGTGGCAAACAGGGGGCGGGCACTGAAGCTTTCTTT
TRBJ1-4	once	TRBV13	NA	CASSRRAPEKLFF	TGTGCCAGCAGTCGGCGGGCACCTGAAAAACTGTTTTTT
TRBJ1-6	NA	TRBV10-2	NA	CASSEVGTDSPLHF	TGCGCCAGCAGTGAGGTTGGCACCGATTCACCCCTCCACTTT
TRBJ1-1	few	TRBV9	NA	CASSVVTRREGLNTEAFF	TGTGCCAGCAGCGTAGTGACCCGAAGAGAGGGCCTGAACACTGAAGCTTTCTTT
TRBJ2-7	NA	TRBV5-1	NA	CASSSNRASYEQYF	TGCGCCAGCAGCTCGAACAGGGCCTCCTACGAGCAGTACTTC
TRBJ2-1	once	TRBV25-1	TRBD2	CASTIAGGAGEQFF	TGTGCCAGCACAATAGCGGGAGGTGCGGGGGAGCAGTTCTTC
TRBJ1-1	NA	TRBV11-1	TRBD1	CASSLGQGDTEAFF	TGTGCCAGCAGCCTCGGACAGGGGGACACTGAAGCTTTCTTT
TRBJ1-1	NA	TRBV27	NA	CASSPGLPSVGAFF	TGTGCCAGCAGTCCGGGTCTTCCCTCAGTCGGGGCTTTCTTT
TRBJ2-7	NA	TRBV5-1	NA	CASSSLTRSSYEQYF	TGCGCCAGCAGCTCTTTGACTAGGAGCTCCTACGAGCAGTACTTC
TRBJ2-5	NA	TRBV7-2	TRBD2	CASRRTSGRDGSTQYF	TGTGCCAGCAGACGGACTAGCGGGAGGGACGGATCGACCCAGTACTTC
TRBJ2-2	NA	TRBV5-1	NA	CASWRGGTGELFF	TGCGCCAGCTGGCGGGGAGGCACCGGGGAGCTGTTTTTT
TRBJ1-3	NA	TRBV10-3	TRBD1	CAISPGQGSGNTIYF	TGTGCCATCAGTCCGGGACAGGGATCTGGAAACACCATATATTTT
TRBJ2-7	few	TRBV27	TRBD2	CASSLGSSGSYEQYF	TGTGCCAGCAGTTTAGGGAGTAGCGGGTCCTACGAGCAGTACTTC
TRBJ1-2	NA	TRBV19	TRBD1	CASSIRGPVYGYTF	TGTGCCAGTAGTATCAGGGGGCCCGTCTATGGCTACACCTTC
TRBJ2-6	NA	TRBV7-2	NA	CASTPGGGQLWANVLTF	TGTGCCAGCACCCCTGGCGGGGGCCAGCTCTGGGCCAACGTCCTGACTTTC
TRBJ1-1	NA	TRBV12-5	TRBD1	CASRDRALTEAFF	TGTGCTAGCCGGGACAGGGCATTAACTGAAGCTTTCTTT
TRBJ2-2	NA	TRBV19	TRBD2	CASSQAGGNTGELFF	TGTGCCAGTAGCCAAGCGGGGGGAAACACCGGGGAGCTGTTTTTT
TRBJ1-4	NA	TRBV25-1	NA	CASSGGEIATNEKLFF	TGTGCCAGCAGTGGGGGAGAGATTGCAACTAATGAAAAACTGTTTTTT
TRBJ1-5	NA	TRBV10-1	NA	CASSGGRDSNQPQHF	TGCGCCAGCAGTGGGGGGAGGGATAGCAATCAGCCCCAGCATTTT
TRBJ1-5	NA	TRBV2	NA	CASRRPNQPQHF	TGTGCCAGCCGCAGGCCAAATCAGCCCCAGCATTTT
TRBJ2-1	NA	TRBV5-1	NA	CASSPTVRAEQFF	TGCGCCAGCAGCCCAACAGTACGTGCTGAGCAGTTCTTC